The 5 T cell receptor beta chains reported below all come from one sample, sequenced in a study of blood T cell repertoires in COVID-19. TCRdb's table, derived via immunoSEQ multiplex PCR, lists solely in-frame clones and lacks some. This sample carries about 68,000 clones, around nine tenths of them seen once, and the ten largest clones take less than 9%. Sequences were obtained from peripheral blood. Receptor source: a human donor in a cohort sampled during active COVID-19.

The genes are TRBV4-3 and TRBJ2-1; D is perhaps TRBD1 (6 bases). Per germline, CDR1 LGHNA and CDR2 YSLEER. This CDR3 comprises 15 residues. V was clipped by 4 bases and J by 4 bases, with 14 bases between them. The CDR3 is CASSPQTGLYNEQFF. CDR3 nucleotides: TGCGCCAGCAGCCCTCAGACAGGCTTATACAATGAGCAGTTCTTC.

The rearrangement uses TRBV9 and TRBJ2-2; tentatively, D is TRBD1 (6 bases). This CDR3 is 13 amino acids long. The germline V gene encodes CDR1 SGDLS and CDR2 YYNGEE. V was shortened by 6 bases and J by 4 bases, with 10 bases between the two germline ends. The CDR3 region has the DNA TGTGCCAGCAATGGGGGCGGCACCGGGGAGCTGTTTTTT. This gives the protein CASNGGGTGELFF.

The chain is built from TRBV7-6 and TRBJ1-1; tentative D call: TRBD1 (5 bases). CDR3 length: 16 amino acids. Germline assignment: CDR1 SGHVS and CDR2 FNYEAQ. Trimming cost V 5 bases and J 1 base, with 17 bases left between them. The CDR3 loop reads CASSPASGGGNTEAFF. CDR3 bases: TGTGCCAGCAGCCCCGCGAGCGGGGGGGGGAACACTGAAGCTTTCTTT.

The chain recombines TRBV7-2 with TRBJ1-5, with D perhaps TRBD1 (6 bases). The CDR3 has 14 amino acids. The V end was cut by 5 bases, the J end by 2 bases, with 10 bases between. Germline assignment: CDR1 SGHTA and CDR2 FQGNSA. The CDR3 reads CASSPRQGNQPQHF. CDR3 sequence (DNA): TGTGCCAGCAGCCCCCGACAGGGCAATCAGCCCCAGCATTTT.

The chain couples TRBV3-1 (or the pseudogene TRBV3-2) to TRBJ1-2; unclear D gene. In germline, CDR1 is LGHDT, CDR2 YNNKEL (reference sequence). V gave up 1 base and J gave up 3 bases, with 6 bases separating them. This CDR3 has 13 amino acids. CDR3 sequence reads: CASSQVGYYGYTF. CDR3 nucleotides: TGTGCCAGCAGCCAAGTCGGGTACTATGGCTACACCTTC.